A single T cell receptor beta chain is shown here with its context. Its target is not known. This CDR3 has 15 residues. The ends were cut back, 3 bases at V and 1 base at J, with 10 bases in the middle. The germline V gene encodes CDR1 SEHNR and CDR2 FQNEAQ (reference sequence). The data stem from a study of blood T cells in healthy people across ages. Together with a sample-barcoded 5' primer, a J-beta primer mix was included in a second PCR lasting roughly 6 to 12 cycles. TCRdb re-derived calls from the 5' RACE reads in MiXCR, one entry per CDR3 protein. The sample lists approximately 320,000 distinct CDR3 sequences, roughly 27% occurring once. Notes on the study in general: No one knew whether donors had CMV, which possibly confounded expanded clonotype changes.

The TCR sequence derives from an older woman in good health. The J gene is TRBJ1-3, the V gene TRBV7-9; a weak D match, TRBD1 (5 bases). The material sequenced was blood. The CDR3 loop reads CASSFAGKSGNTIYF. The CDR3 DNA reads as TGTGCCAGCAGCTTCGCAGGGAAATCTGGAAACACCATATATTTT.